The T cell receptor (beta chain) described here comes from a study of T-cell memory formation after mild COVID-19. CDR1 is SGHKS and CDR2 is YYEKEE in the germline V gene (reference sequence). The V gene lost 5 bases and the J gene lost 8 bases, with 16 bases spanning the gap. The CDR3 contains 14 residues. Study-level findings and limits: Day 15 to 85 contracting clones showed balanced CD4/CD8; day 15 to 37 expanders favored CD4+.

This clonotype showed up just once. Its antigen is unidentified. 5'RACE with constant-segment primers yielded barcoded, UMI-tagged TCR alpha and TCR beta cDNA libraries. TCRdb re-derived calls from the 5' RACE reads in MiXCR, one entry per CDR3 protein. The table lists 550,000 to 700,000 distinct CDR3 sequences, under 20% of them singletons. This TCR was sampled from an adult woman who had mild COVID-19 (a few samples of this study predate the infection). Cell type and time point are not known. The chain employs TRBV5-5 and TRBJ1-4; D gene unclear. The sample taken for sequencing was PBMCs or a T cell subset sorted from them (not recorded which). In DNA form, the CDR3 reads TGTGCCAGCAGGCCATTCGGCCCGGACGAAAAACTGTTTTTT. Its protein is CASRPFGPDEKLFF.